The T cell receptor (beta chain) under discussion was sequenced for a study of neoadjuvant anti-PD-1 for oral cavity cancer. The overall study: Patients mostly received three to four biweekly nivolumab doses at 3 mg/kg before surgery. Patients without progression received a fourth nivolumab dose around day 43, then surgical resection on days 50-56.

The CDR3 is 12 residues long. Trimming took 4 bases from V and 7 from J, leaving 8 bases between them. Germline V gene lookup returns CDR1 SEHNR and CDR2 FQNEAQ (reference sequence). Documented time point: after neoadjuvant nivolumab, at surgical resection. Some clones are missing from TCRdb's copy, which holds only in-frame ones; the method was immunoSEQ multiplex PCR. The sample has approximately 13,000 clones; less than 80% are singletons. V gene TRBV7-9 combines with J gene TRBJ1-5; D is undetermined. The sequenced sample was PBMCs, obtained after nivolumab (anti-PD-1) treatment. This sequence was found in a person between 40 and 85 years old with oral cavity squamous cell carcinoma. The CDR3, as DNA: TGTGCCAGCAGCTCCGGCGTCCAGCCCCAGCATTTT. Translated: CASSSGVQPQHF.